These 10 T cell receptor beta chains originate from one sample sequenced in a study of T-cell memory formation after mild COVID-19. Each CDR3 protein is one row after TCRdb ran MiXCR on the 5' RACE reads. This sample has a few hundred thousand distinct CDR3 sequences, with less than 25% found just once. Sequenced input: PBMCs or a T cell subset sorted from them (not recorded which). Every receptor here comes from a man between 18 and 29 years old who had mild COVID-19 (a few samples of this study predate the infection). Cell type and time point are not known.

This clonotype was observed a few times. The genes are TRBV29-1 and TRBJ1-5; a possible D gene is TRBD1 (5 bases). The CDR3 totals 13 residues. CDR1 and CDR2 (germline): SQVTM, ANQGSEA. Trimming left V 4 bases short and J 8 bases short, with 15 bases between. This CDR3 is CSVGSSGDEPQHF. CDR3 coding DNA: TGCAGCGTTGGGAGTTCGGGGGATGAGCCCCAGCATTTT.

The chain links TRBV6-2 or TRBV6-3 to TRBJ2-5; unclear D gene. The CDR3 runs 16 residues. V lost 1 base to trimming and J lost 5 bases, with 17 bases between them. Germline CDR1 and CDR2: MNHEY and SVGEGT. CDR3 DNA sequence: TGTGCCAGCAGTTACTACGCGCAGGACGCAACCGAGACCCAGTACTTC. Encoded protein: CASSYYAQDATETQYF.

J is TRBJ2-3 and V is TRBV4-1; D is perhaps TRBD1 or TRBD2 (6 bases each). Germline values: CDR1 MGHRA, CDR2 YSYEKL. This CDR3 spans 13 amino acids. The V gene lost 8 bases and the J gene lost 3 bases, with 12 bases spanning the gap. As DNA, the CDR3 is TGCGCCAGCGGGGGGCCGGGAACAGATACGCAGTATTTT. Translated, it gives CASGGPGTDTQYF.

This clonotype turned up a few times. The chain carries TRBV11-1 and TRBJ1-1; no reliable D call. From germline, CDR1 is SGHAT and CDR2 FQDESV (reference sequence). Trimming removed 8 bases from V and 1 base from J, with 8 bases in between. The CDR3 runs 12 residues. The CDR3 sequence: CASSTPNTEAFF. CDR3 coding DNA: TGTGCCAGCTCGACACCGAACACTGAAGCTTTCTTT.

The chain carries TRBV11-2 and TRBJ1-2; no clear D gene. Germline CDR1 SGHAT, CDR2 FQNNGV. This CDR3 region has 13 residues. With 5 bases removed from V and 8 bases from J, the gap between germline ends came to 15 bases. DNA of the CDR3: TGTGCCAGCAGCCCCCGGCCCTCGGAAGGCTACACCTTC. As protein: CASSPRPSEGYTF. Variable domain in full (rest from reference TRBV11-2 and TRBJ1-2): EAGVAQSPRYKIIEKRQSVAFWCNPISGHATLYWYQQILGQGPKLLIQFQNNGVVDDSQLPKDRFSAERLKGVDSTLKIQPAKLEDSAVYLCASSPRPSEGYTFGSGTRLTVV.

This chain connects TRBV7-9 to TRBJ2-3, with D unclear. This CDR3 spans 12 amino acids. The V and J ends lost 5 bases and 6 bases respectively, with 9 bases between them. Germline CDR1 SEHNR, CDR2 FQNEAQ (reference sequence). The CDR3 bases are TGTGCCAGCAGCCCCCCTTTTGATACGCAGTATTTT. Its protein is CASSPPFDTQYF.

This clonotype showed up many times. The chain joins TRBV7-8 to TRBJ2-3; possibly TRBD2 for D (6 bases). The ends were cut back, 2 bases at V and 2 bases at J, with 11 bases in the middle. In germline, CDR1 is SGHVS, CDR2 FQNEAQ. This CDR3 region has 15 residues. CDR3 nucleotides: TGTGCCAGCAGCTTAATGGGGGGTACCACAGATACGCAGTATTTT. Its translation: CASSLMGGTTDTQYF.

The CDR3 DNA reads as TGTGCCAGCAGCGGGGGGTCCGAGGAGACCCAGTACTTC. Protein: CASSGGSEETQYF. The chain has TRBV7-8 and TRBJ2-5, with D maybe TRBD2 (6 bases). Germline V gene data show CDR1 as SGHVS and CDR2 as FQNEAQ. The CDR3 sequence is 13 residues long. V lost 5 bases and J lost 5, with 12 bases in between.

The rearrangement joins TRBV7-9 to TRBJ2-3, with no clear D. Per germline, CDR1 SEHNR and CDR2 FQNEAQ (reference sequence). The CDR3 contains 12 residues. The germline V and J ends were trimmed by 1 base and 7 bases, with 6 bases remaining between them. CDR3 loop: CASSLEEYTQYF. CDR3 sequence (DNA): TGTGCCAGCAGCTTAGAGGAATATACGCAGTATTTT.

This chain joins TRBV6-1 and TRBJ2-7, with 9 nucleotides matching TRBD2. This CDR3 has 14 amino acids. The germline V gene encodes CDR1 MNHNS and CDR2 SASEGT. With 6 bases clipped from V and 5 bases from J, the junction kept 8 bases outside the gene matches. In nucleotides, the CDR3 is TGTGCCAGCAGCTTCCCAGAGCGGGGGGACGAGCAGTACGTC. Translating gives CASSFPERGDEQYV.